The rows below give T cell receptor beta chains drawn from one sample of a study of blood T cell repertoires in COVID-19. Data came from immunoSEQ multiplex PCR; TCRdb stores just in-frame clones and leaves some out. The profile shows about 190,000 clones, 70% to 90% of them singletons. The material sequenced was peripheral blood. These receptors were collected from a human donor in a cohort sampled during active COVID-19. The conserved cysteine and the conserved F or W are not part of the CDR3 here.

V gene	J gene	CDR3 protein
TRBV21-1	TRBJ2-6	ASRHYGQVFRSGANVLT
TRBV9	TRBJ2-2	ASSPGTGGNGELF
TRBV6-6	TRBJ1-3	ASSPHRGRYSGNTIY
TRBV24-1	TRBJ2-5	ATMSESETQY
TRBV6-5	TRBJ1-4	ASSRGTAAKKLF
TRBV7-8	TRBJ2-7	ASSLDGRGAILSYEQY
TRBV24-1	TRBJ2-5	ATSDPGQGGKETQY
TRBV9	TRBJ1-2	ASSVDAGGRYGYT
TRBV10-3	TRBJ2-1	ATLDSNSYNEQF
TRBV19	TRBJ2-7	ATRTSGSWEQY